Below are 12 T cell receptor beta chains sequenced from a single sample in a study of blood T cell repertoires in COVID-19. The assay was immunoSEQ multiplex PCR, and TCRdb's table has in-frame clones only and misses some. The sample holds under 150,000 clones, approximately 79% seen once. Sequencing input: PBMCs or T cells enriched from blood (not recorded which). These receptors were obtained from a man aged 40-49 years with acute COVID-19.

The J gene is TRBJ2-5, the V gene TRBV12-5, with 9 bases matching TRBD1. The CDR3 is made up of 22 amino acids. CDR1 is LGHNT, CDR2 FRNRAP, per germline. Trimming took 2 bases from V and 2 from J; bases not matched to a gene: 24. The CDR3 region is CASGLIGMGGQGLVGPQETQYF. As DNA, the CDR3 is TGTGCTAGTGGTTTGATAGGTATGGGGGGACAGGGTCTAGTCGGACCTCAAGAGACCCAGTACTTC. The complete variable domain, with remaining parts taken from reference TRBV12-5 and TRBJ2-5, reads DARVTQTPRHKVTEMGQEVTMRCQPILGHNTVFWYRQTMMQGLELLAYFRNRAPLDDSGMPKDRFSAEMPDATLATLKIQPSEPRDSAVYFCASGLIGMGGQGLVGPQETQYFGPGTRLLVL.

In this sample, this clone turned up a few times. DNA of the CDR3: TGCGCCAGCAGCCTGGACAGAGCTAACTATGGCTACACCTTC. This encodes CASSLDRANYGYTF. This chain joins TRBV4-1 and TRBJ1-2, with a tentative D call TRBD1 (6 bases). Trimming took off 4 bases at V and 0 bases at J, with 9 bases between the two ends. The germline gives CDR1 MGHRA, CDR2 YSYEKL. This CDR3 region has 14 residues.

The chain is built from TRBV28 and TRBJ1-3; tentatively, D is TRBD1 (5 bases). The germline gives CDR1 MDHEN, CDR2 SYDVKM. Trimming removed 0 bases at V and 4 bases at J, with 13 bases between. The CDR3 is made up of 16 amino acids. For the CDR3, the DNA is TGTGCCAGCAGTTTATGGACGGGGGAGCACGGAAACACCATATATTTT. Its translation is CASSLWTGEHGNTIYF.

This chain connects TRBV6-5 to TRBJ2-7; TRBD1 might be the D (5 bases). Germline V CDR1 and CDR2: MNHEY, SVGAGI. The CDR3 extends over 13 amino acids. V lost 10 bases, J lost 7 bases, and 20 bases lay in between. The CDR3 loop reads CATSPAGPQEQYF. CDR3 coding DNA: TGTGCCACCTCTCCGGCAGGGCCCCAAGAGCAGTACTTC.

The rearrangement links TRBV2 to TRBJ2-1; the match to TRBD2 covers 12 bases. Germline V CDR1 and CDR2: SNHLY, FYNNEI. There are 14 residues in the CDR3. The V segment lost 4 bases and the J segment 8 bases; nucleotides outside the gene matches: 3. The CDR3 DNA follows: TGTGCCAGCAGTGGGACTAGCGGGAATCATGAGCAGTTCTTC. This encodes CASSGTSGNHEQFF.

This chain uses TRBV9 with TRBJ2-7, with D possibly TRBD1 on 5 matching bases. The germline V gene has CDR1 SGDLS and CDR2 YYNGEE. This CDR3 spans 15 amino acids. The V and J ends lost 0 bases and 3 bases respectively, with 13 bases between them. The CDR3 region has the DNA TGTGCCAGCAGCGTAGGGTCAGGGCACCTCTACGAGCAGTACTTC. It encodes CASSVGSGHLYEQYF.

This clone turned up a few times. J is TRBJ2-1 and V is TRBV11-3, with TRBD1 identical over 7 bases. The germline gives CDR1 SGHNT, CDR2 YENEEA. V lost 5 bases and J lost 2; bases outside the gene matches: 6. This CDR3 is 15 amino acids long. The CDR3, as DNA: TGTGCCAGCAGCCGTACCGGGACAGCCTACAATGAGCAGTTCTTC. It encodes CASSRTGTAYNEQFF.

This chain uses TRBV5-4 with TRBJ2-5; weak D call: TRBD1 (6 bases). The V gene's germline CDR1 is SGHNT and CDR2 YYREEE (reference sequence). V was pared by 5 bases and J by 2 bases, with 13 bases between. The CDR3 totals 14 residues. The CDR3 DNA reads as TGTGCCAGCAGTTCAGGGGTAGGGCAAGAGACCCAGTACTTC. Amino acid sequence: CASSSGVGQETQYF.

This chain joins TRBV28 and TRBJ1-5, with 7 bases lining up with TRBD1. Trimming took 4 bases from V and 7 from J; bases not matched to a gene: 4. This CDR3 spans 13 amino acids. In germline, CDR1 is MDHEN, CDR2 SYDVKM. The CDR3 region has the DNA TGTGCCAGCAGTTCATCAGGGGGGCAGCCCCAGCATTTT. This translates into CASSSSGGQPQHF.

Concerning this clone: The sample holds other DNA sequences that translate to the same CDR3. In nucleotides, the CDR3 is TGTGCCAGCTCACCCGAGACAGGGGCAAATCAGCCCCAGCATTTT. It encodes CASSPETGANQPQHF. V and J are TRBV18 and TRBJ1-5; TRBD1 matches 8 bases. This CDR3 has 15 amino acids. Germline lookup yields CDR1 KGHSH and CDR2 LQKENI. J lost 4 bases, V lost 3 bases, and 5 bases had no gene match.

The CDR3 is CASSYSNRGYEQYF. The DNA for the CDR3 is TGTGCCAGCAGTTACTCGAACAGGGGCTACGAGCAGTACTTC. The chain combines TRBV6-5 with TRBJ2-7; 7 bases fit TRBD1. J gave up 3 bases and V 0 bases, and 2 bases lay outside the gene matches. The germline V gene encodes CDR1 MNHEY and CDR2 SVGAGI. The CDR3 has 14 residues.

The chain employs TRBV6-1 and TRBJ1-2; 10 nucleotides align to TRBD1. The CDR3 spans 15 residues. CDR1 and CDR2 from the germline V gene are MNHNS and SASEGT. V lost 2 bases to trimming and J lost 4 bases; unmatched junction nucleotides: 4. The CDR3 here is CASSERTGGAYGYTF. The CDR3 DNA is TGTGCCAGCAGTGAAAGGACAGGGGGGGCCTATGGCTACACCTTC.